This T cell receptor (beta chain) was documented in a study of cytotoxic CD8 clonotypes in ibrutinib-treated CLL. There are 15 residues in the CDR3. The germline V gene has CDR1 SGHNT and CDR2 YYREEE (reference sequence). V shed 5 bases, J shed 4 bases, and the junction held 11 bases outside the gene matches. Assay used: immunoSEQ multiplex PCR; TCRdb lists only in-frame clones, some missing. The sample includes roughly 160,000 clones, around 84% of them seen just once. The TCR was taken from a human donor with chronic lymphocytic leukemia. The chain combines TRBV5-4 with TRBJ2-5, with 7 bases that match TRBD1. This specimen was PBMCs, taken after 12 months of ibrutinib treatment. The CDR3 DNA is TGTGCCAGCAGTTCTGAGGGGGCCAGGGTAGAGACCCAGTACTTC. As protein: CASSSEGARVETQYF. The variable domain in full, completed from reference TRBV5-4 and TRBJ2-5, reads ETGVTQSPTHLIKTRGQQVTLRCSSQSGHNTVSWYQQALGQGPQFIFQYYREEENGRGNFPPRFSGLQFPNYSSELNVNALELDDSALYLCASSSEGARVETQYFGPGTRLLVL.